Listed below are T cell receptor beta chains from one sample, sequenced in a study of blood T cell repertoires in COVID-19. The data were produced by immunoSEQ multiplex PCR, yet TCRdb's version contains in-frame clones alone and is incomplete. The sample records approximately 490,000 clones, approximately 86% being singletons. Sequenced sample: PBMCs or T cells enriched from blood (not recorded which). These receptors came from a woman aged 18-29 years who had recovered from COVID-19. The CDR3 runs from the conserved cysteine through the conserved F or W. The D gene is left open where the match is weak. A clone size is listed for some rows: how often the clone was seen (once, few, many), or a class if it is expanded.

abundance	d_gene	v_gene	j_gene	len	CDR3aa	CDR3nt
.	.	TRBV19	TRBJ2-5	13	CASSIAGQETQYF	TGTGCCAGTAGTATTGCAGGGCAAGAGACCCAGTACTTC
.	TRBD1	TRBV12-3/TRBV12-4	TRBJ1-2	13	CASSDRGLYGYTF	TGTGCCAGCTCGGACAGGGGGCTTTATGGCTACACCTTC
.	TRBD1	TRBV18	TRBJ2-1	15	CASSPPRTGANEQFF	TGTGCCAGCTCACCACCGAGGACAGGAGCCAATGAGCAGTTCTTC
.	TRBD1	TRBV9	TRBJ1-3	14	CASRDRGPGNTIYF	TGTGCCAGCAGAGACAGGGGCCCTGGAAACACCATATATTTT
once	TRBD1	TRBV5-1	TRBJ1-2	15	CASSPRTGGSDGYTF	TGCGCCAGCAGCCCACGGACAGGCGGCTCGGACGGCTACACCTTC
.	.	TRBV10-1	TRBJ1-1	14	CASSESQGITEAFF	TGCGCCAGCAGTGAGTCGCAGGGGATAACTGAAGCTTTCTTT
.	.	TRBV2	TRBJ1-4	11	CASSLNEKLFF	TGTGCCAGCAGCCTTAATGAAAAACTGTTTTTT
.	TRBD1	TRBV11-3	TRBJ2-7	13	CAGTGQGTHEQYF	TGTGCCGGAACCGGACAGGGGACCCACGAGCAGTACTTC
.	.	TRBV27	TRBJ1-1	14	CASSLGALNTEAFF	TGTGCCAGCAGTTTAGGAGCCCTGAACACTGAAGCTTTCTTT
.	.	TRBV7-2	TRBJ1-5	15	CASSLTAGSNQPQHF	TGTGCCAGCAGCTTAACGGCAGGTAGCAATCAGCCCCAGCATTTT
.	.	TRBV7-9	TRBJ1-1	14	CASSLIQGNTEAFF	TGTGCCAGCAGCTTGATTCAGGGGAACACTGAAGCTTTCTTT
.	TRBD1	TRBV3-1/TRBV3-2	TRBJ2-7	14	CASTGQGSSYEQYF	TGTGCCAGCACTGGACAGGGGAGCTCCTACGAGCAGTACTTC
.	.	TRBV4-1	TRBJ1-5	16	CASSPGEGSSNQPQHF	TGCGCCAGCAGCCCGGGGGAAGGTAGTTCGAATCAGCCCCAGCATTTT
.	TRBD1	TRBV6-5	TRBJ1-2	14	CASSYSAGGSGYTF	TGTGCCAGCAGTTACTCAGCAGGGGGCTCTGGCTACACCTTC
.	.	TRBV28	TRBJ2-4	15	CASSRPLLAGNIQYF	TGTGCCAGCAGTCGCCCCCTCTTAGCCGGGAACATTCAGTACTTC
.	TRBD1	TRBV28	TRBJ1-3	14	CASTQGADGNTIYF	TGTGCCAGCACACAGGGGGCGGATGGAAACACCATATATTTT
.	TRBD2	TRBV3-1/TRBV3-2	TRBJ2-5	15	CASSSGLAGQETQYF	TGTGCCAGCAGCTCCGGACTAGCGGGGCAAGAGACCCAGTACTTC
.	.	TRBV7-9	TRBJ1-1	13	CASSGAGDTEAFF	TGTGCCAGCAGCGGCGCAGGGGACACTGAAGCTTTCTTT
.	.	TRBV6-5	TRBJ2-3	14	CAISRGAPTDTQYF	TGTGCCATCTCCAGGGGGGCCCCCACAGATACGCAGTATTTT
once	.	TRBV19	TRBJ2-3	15	CASSIGVFGTDTQYF	TGTGCCAGTAGTATCGGGGTCTTCGGCACAGATACGCAGTATTTT